This T cell receptor (beta chain) was sequenced during a study of blood T cells in healthy people across ages. Using a J-beta primer mix together with a sample-barcoded 5' primer, a second PCR was run for roughly 7 to 11 cycles. Sequencing of every sample gave 3 million or more CDR3-containing paired-end reads. From the 5' RACE reads, TCRdb called clonotypes with MiXCR, one entry per CDR3 protein. Among about 1.5 million distinct CDR3 sequences listed, under 55% were seen once. The CDR3 totals 15 residues. CDR1 and CDR2 (germline): SSHAT, FNYEAQ (reference sequence). This clonotype appeared once. Mismatch with germline at one junction end may stem from a read error.

V gene TRBV7-7 combines with J gene TRBJ2-5; weak D call: TRBD1 (6 bases). The sample consisted of blood. This clonotype was sampled from a woman aged 18-29 years in good health. This CDR3 reads CASSLGGVGEETQYF. For the CDR3, the DNA is TGTGCTAGCAGCTTAGGGGGAGTGGGGGAAGAGACCCAGTACTTC. Full variable domain (remainder filled in from reference TRBV7-7 and TRBJ2-5): GAGVSQSPRYKVTKRGQDVTLRCDPISSHATLYWYQQALGQGPEFLTYFNYEAQPDKSGLPSDRFSAERPEGSISTLTIQRTEQRDSAMYRCASSLGGVGEETQYFGPGTRLLVL.